Each of the 17 T cell receptor beta chains below was sequenced from the same sample in a study of T cell responses to AZD1222 COVID-19 vaccine. Some clones are missing from TCRdb's copy, which holds only in-frame ones; the method was immunoSEQ multiplex PCR. The table lists about 120,000 clones, around 86% of them singletons, with less than 3.5% in the top ten. The sample was peripheral blood, taken 28 days after the second AZD1222 dose. These receptors were collected from an adult who received the AZD1222 COVID-19 vaccine.

The chain recombines TRBV19 with TRBJ2-7; D not certain. This CDR3 contains 14 residues. V lost 3 bases, J lost 4 bases, and 13 bases lay in between. Germline-derived CDR1 and CDR2 are LNHDA and SQIVND (reference sequence). CDR3 sequence: CASSIQAGVYEQYF. The CDR3 DNA reads as TGTGCCAGTAGTATCCAGGCTGGGGTTTACGAGCAGTACTTC.

The rearrangement joins TRBV12-3 or TRBV12-4 to TRBJ1-1, with no clear D. The length of the CDR3 is 13 residues. Trimming cost V 3 bases and J 0 bases, with 5 bases left between them. The CDR3 DNA reads as TGTGCCAGCAGTTTGAAGGTGAACACTGAAGCTTTCTTT. Translated: CASSLKVNTEAFF.

The chain links TRBV19 to TRBJ1-1; a possible D gene is TRBD1 (5 bases). The CDR3 length is 13 residues. Germline CDR1 is LNHDA and CDR2 is SQIVND (reference sequence). Between the trimmed V and J ends, which lost 8 bases and 0 bases, there was a span of 10 bases. The CDR3 region has the DNA TGTGCCAGTGGGACGGGACTGAACACTGAAGCTTTCTTT. It encodes CASGTGLNTEAFF.

The genes are TRBV9 and TRBJ1-5; 8 bases agree with TRBD1. The CDR3 length is 14 residues. Germline CDR1 is SGDLS and CDR2 is YYNGEE. Trimming cost V 4 bases and J 6 bases; bases outside gene matches: 6. The chain's CDR3 is CASSITGGVQPQHF. For the CDR3, the DNA is TGTGCCAGCAGCATCACAGGGGGTGTTCAGCCCCAGCATTTT. The full variable domain, in which reference TRBV9 and TRBJ1-5 provide the parts outside the CDR3, is DSGVTQTPKHLITATGQRVTLRCSPRSGDLSVYWYQQSLDQGLQFLIQYYNGEERAKGNILERFSAQQFPDLHSELNLSSLELGDSALYFCASSITGGVQPQHFGDGTRLSIL.

The chain couples TRBV5-1 to TRBJ1-1, with a possible D match to TRBD1 (6 bases). Germline V gene data show CDR1 as SGHRS and CDR2 as YFSETQ. Trimming shortened V by 3 bases and J by 1 base, and 16 bases separated the two germline ends. This CDR3 contains 16 residues. CDR3 sequence reads: CASSSQPGHQNTEAFF. Written as DNA, the CDR3 is TGCGCCAGCAGCTCCCAACCGGGACACCAGAACACTGAAGCTTTCTTT.

Here the CDR3 reads CASSPGAGTQYF. For the CDR3, the DNA is TGTGCCAGCTCACCAGGGGCGGGGACCCAGTACTTC. The V and J genes are TRBV18 and TRBJ2-5; D could derive from TRBD1 or TRBD2 (5 bases each). Per germline, CDR1 KGHSH and CDR2 LQKENI. The CDR3 runs to 12 residues. Trimming removed 2 bases from V and 7 bases from J, with 8 bases in between. Combining the CDR3 with reference TRBV18 and TRBJ2-5 gives the whole variable domain NAGVMQNPRHLVRRRGQEARLRCSPMKGHSHVYWYRQLPEEGLKFMVYLQKENIIDESGMPKERFSAEFPKEGPSILRIQQVVRGDSAAYFCASSPGAGTQYFGPGTRLLVL.

This rearrangement joins TRBV6-2 or TRBV6-3 to TRBJ2-3; a weak D match, TRBD2 (7 bases). The CDR3 is 15 amino acids. V dropped 2 bases and J dropped 4 bases, with 13 bases sitting between them. CDR1 is MNHEY, CDR2 SVGEGT, per germline. The DNA for the CDR3 is TGTGCCAGCAGTTACGTAGGGGGGGCCGCAGATACGCAGTATTTT. Protein product: CASSYVGGAADTQYF.

This sequence joins TRBV11-3 and TRBJ1-4; D possibly corresponds to TRBD1 (5 bases). V was trimmed by 5 bases and J by 6 bases, leaving 10 bases between them. Germline loops: CDR1 SGHNT, CDR2 YENEEA. The CDR3 totals 13 residues. The CDR3 region has the DNA TGTGCCAGCAGCCCGTGGGGGGATGAAAAACTGTTTTTT. The encoded protein is CASSPWGDEKLFF.

The chain combines TRBV7-2 with TRBJ2-1; a possible D gene is TRBD2 (5 bases). V was cut by 4 bases and J by 7 bases, with 17 bases left in between. The CDR3 is made up of 15 amino acids. The V gene's germline CDR1 is SGHTA and CDR2 FQGNSA. The chain's CDR3 is CASSSRAGLMNEQFF. CDR3 DNA: TGTGCCAGCAGCTCTAGGGCCGGACTGATGAATGAGCAGTTCTTC.

The chain couples TRBV30 to TRBJ1-2, with 8 bases matching TRBD1. The CDR3 sequence is 14 residues long. V dropped 2 bases and J dropped 5; count of bases not matched to a gene: 7. From germline, CDR1 is GTSNPN and CDR2 SVGIG (reference sequence). CDR3 DNA: TGTGCCTGGAGTCGCGGACAGGGCCTGTATGGCTACACCTTC. This translates into CAWSRGQGLYGYTF.

The chain joins TRBV2 to TRBJ2-2, with D perhaps matching TRBD1 or TRBD2 (5 bases each). V was clipped by 6 bases and J by 0 bases, with 11 bases between them. This CDR3 is 15 amino acids long. Germline values: CDR1 SNHLY, CDR2 FYNNEI. CDR3: CASRGDRSNTGELFF. The CDR3 coding sequence is TGTGCCAGCAGGGGGGACCGGTCGAACACCGGGGAGCTGTTTTTT.

This clone has a single count. This chain uses TRBV5-6 with TRBJ2-5; unclear D gene. The length of the CDR3 is 15 residues. The germline V gene has CDR1 SGHDT and CDR2 YYEEEE. Trimming stripped 0 bases from V and 3 bases from J, with 12 bases between. CDR3 amino acids: CASSLVGGREETQYF. The CDR3, as DNA: TGTGCCAGCAGCTTGGTGGGTGGCCGAGAAGAGACCCAGTACTTC.

The chain employs TRBV12-3 or TRBV12-4 and TRBJ1-1, with unresolved D. The CDR3 extends over 12 amino acids. The V end lost 2 bases, the J end lost 5 bases, and 6 bases lay between the germline ends. CDR3 protein: CASSLWGTEAFF. As DNA, the CDR3 is TGTGCCAGCAGTTTATGGGGAACTGAAGCTTTCTTT.

CDR3 nucleotide sequence: TGTGCCAGCAGCCCCCCGGAACGGGCAGATACGCAGTATTTT. Protein sequence: CASSPPERADTQYF. The chain uses TRBV4-2 and TRBJ2-3; D is unclear. The CDR3 loop spans 14 amino acids. The germline V gene encodes CDR1 LGHNA and CDR2 YNFKEQ. V was clipped by 4 bases and J by 4 bases, with 12 bases between them.

This clone was counted a few times. The V gene is TRBV28, the J gene TRBJ1-2, with 8 bases that match TRBD1. Losses at the gene ends were 5 bases for V and 8 bases for J; bases not matched to a gene: 7. Germline assignment: CDR1 MDHEN and CDR2 SYDVKM. This CDR3 has 13 residues. CDR3 protein: CASSLGTGRGYTF. The CDR3 nucleotides are TGTGCCAGCAGTCTCGGGACAGGAAGAGGCTACACCTTC.

This clone has more than one count but fewer than ten. The rearrangement joins TRBV7-9 to TRBJ1-1, with D unclear. The CDR3 length is 15 residues. Trimming stripped 3 bases from V and 0 bases from J, with 11 bases between. Germline V gene data show CDR1 as SEHNR and CDR2 as FQNEAQ (reference sequence). The CDR3 bases are TGTGCCAGCAGCTTGGGCACGTTCATGAACACTGAAGCTTTCTTT. It yields the protein CASSLGTFMNTEAFF.

The rearrangement uses TRBV7-2 and TRBJ1-1; a possible D gene is TRBD1 (5 bases). The germline CDR1 and CDR2 sequences are SGHTA and FQGNSA. The germline V and J ends were trimmed by 5 bases and 4 bases, with 11 bases remaining between them. The CDR3 extends over 13 amino acids. In nucleotides, the CDR3 is TGTGCCAGCAGCCCCCCGGGGCTCACTGAAGCTTTCTTT. Residues: CASSPPGLTEAFF.